This is a list of T cell receptor beta chains from one sample in a study of cytomegalovirus exposure and HLA in healthy donors. Sequencing used immunoSEQ multiplex PCR; TCRdb keeps in-frame clones, though not all of them. In the table there are around 130,000 clones, roughly 9% of which are singletons. Material: PBMCs. The receptors originated from a woman in her forties in good health and CMV-seropositive. Each CDR3 is given with its conserved first and last residue. Fields, in order: CDR3 protein, J gene, V gene, CDR3 length.

CAWSRGIYEQYF	TRBJ2-7	TRBV30	12
CASSPGQGTEAFF	TRBJ1-1	TRBV18	13
CASRGGDNYNEQFF	TRBJ2-1	TRBV6-1	14
CASSLGRTEAFF	TRBJ1-1	TRBV28	12
CASRADRRNNEQFF	TRBJ2-1	TRBV19	14
CASSFRTPTNEKLFF	TRBJ1-4	TRBV7-9	15
CASSPPSRGQVGYGYTF	TRBJ1-2	TRBV5-4	17
CASSSGGWGIQYF	TRBJ2-4	TRBV28	13
CASSLVGHNTEAFF	TRBJ1-1	TRBV7-2	14
CAWGTRRVNTEAFF	TRBJ1-1	TRBV30	14
CASSLESGGAQGYEQYF	TRBJ2-7	TRBV5-1	17
CASSFSGTGELFF	TRBJ2-2	TRBV7-3	13
CASSPTFRYRDRGGGANVLTF	TRBJ2-6	TRBV28	21
CASTGQGSYNEQFF	TRBJ2-1	TRBV9	14
CASSQGGTGTNQPQHF	TRBJ1-5	TRBV4-1	16
CASSRGSNTGELFF	TRBJ2-2	TRBV7-7	14
CASSFQGNTEAFF	TRBJ1-1	TRBV5-1	13
CASSTTSGGTYEQYF	TRBJ2-7	TRBV19	15
CASSLTGDSPYEQYF	TRBJ2-7	TRBV28	15
CATSRDVAFEQYF	TRBJ2-7	TRBV15	13
CAISDNSRGYEQYF	TRBJ2-7	TRBV10-3	14
CASSLGLNYGYTF	TRBJ1-2	TRBV7-2	13